This passage covers 13 T cell receptor beta chains from one sample sequenced in a study of post-analysis software for immune sequencing data. General study results and limits: With TRBV5-6, TRBV5-1 and TRBV20-1 included, about 5 TRBV segments were more frequent in patients than in controls.

Prepared libraries of TCR beta cDNA carried unique molecular identifiers. One entry per CDR3 protein results from TCRdb running MiXCR on the PCR reads. The sample gives about 200,000 distinct CDR3 sequences, over 25% of which show up once; 3% to 3.5% is in the top ten. No antigen has been identified for these receptors. Material: blood. The receptors were gathered from a girl aged 2-17 years with multiple sclerosis.

This clonotype was picked up many times. This chain links TRBV6-6 with TRBJ2-7; tentatively, D is TRBD1 (5 bases). The V end was cut by 4 bases, the J end by 5 bases, with 15 bases between. CDR3 length: 14 residues. Germline V gene lookup returns CDR1 MNHNY and CDR2 SVGAGI (reference sequence). CDR3: CASSLSARENEQYF. In DNA, the CDR3 is TGTGCCAGCAGTTTATCCGCCAGGGAAAACGAGCAGTACTTC.

This clonotype was counted many times. The chain links TRBV12-3 or TRBV12-4 to TRBJ2-5, with 11 bases matching TRBD2. Unmatched junction bases numbered 12, after V lost 1 base and J lost 5 bases. CDR3 length equals 18 residues. CDR3 region: CASSLGLSGGAKAETQYF. In DNA, the CDR3 is TGTGCCAGCAGTTTAGGGCTTAGCGGGGGGGCAAAGGCCGAGACCCAGTACTTC.

This clonotype was observed a handful of times. V is TRBV15 and J is TRBJ2-2; D call uncertain. V lost 2 bases to trimming and J lost 2 bases, with 3 bases between them. In germline, CDR1 is LNHNV, CDR2 YYDKDF (reference sequence). The CDR3 has 13 residues. The CDR3 coding sequence is TGTGCCACCAGCAGACCAAACACCGGGGAGCTGTTTTTT. Its translation is CATSRPNTGELFF.

On this clonotype itself: One end of the junction fails to match germline, which may point to a read error. V and J are TRBV29-1 and TRBJ2-1; 10 bases agree with TRBD1. This CDR3 comprises 13 residues. Germline CDR1 SQVTM, CDR2 ANQGSEA. DNA for the CDR3: TGCAGCGTCGAAAGACAGGGGGCCAATGGGCAGTTCTTC. This encodes CSVERQGANGQFF.

Concerning this clonotype: A much bigger clone sits one base away, suggesting this may be a read error. The gene calls are TRBV29-1 and TRBJ1-4; perhaps TRBD1 as D (6 bases). The CDR3 loop spans 13 amino acids. Germline-derived CDR1 and CDR2 are SQVTM and ANQGSEA. Trimming removed 7 bases at V and 8 bases at J, with 17 bases between. The CDR3 DNA reads as TGCAGCGCTATGACAGGAGTCACAGAAAAACTGTTTTTT. Residues: CSAMTGVTEKLFF.

CDR3 sequence reads: CASSPAGGYEQYF. The DNA of the CDR3 is TGTGCCAGCTCACCTGCGGGGGGCTACGAGCAGTACTTC. This chain connects TRBV18 to TRBJ2-7, with 8 bases lining up with TRBD2. V shed 3 bases, J shed 3 bases, and the junction held 1 base outside the gene matches. Germline V lookup: CDR1 KGHSH, CDR2 LQKENI. This CDR3 has 13 residues.

The rearrangement joins TRBV2 to TRBJ2-7; 10 bases fit TRBD2. The CDR3 spans 14 residues. The germline V gene has CDR1 SNHLY and CDR2 FYNNEI. V shed 6 bases, J shed 5 bases, and the junction held 7 bases outside the gene matches. The CDR3 sequence is CASRTSGIHHEQYF. In DNA, the CDR3 is TGTGCCAGCAGAACTAGCGGGATACACCACGAGCAGTACTTC.

This clonotype was counted between two and nine times. The genes are TRBV27 and TRBJ2-7; 7 bases align to TRBD2. Germline V gene data show CDR1 as MNHEY and CDR2 as SMNVEV (reference sequence). The CDR3 has 14 amino acids. V was pared by 2 bases and J by 4 bases, with 5 bases of the junction left unmatched. Written as DNA, the CDR3 is TGTGCCAGCAGTTTAAGCGGGGCAAGATACGAGCAGTACTTC. This translates into CASSLSGARYEQYF.

This clonotype was detected a few times. The rearrangement uses TRBV15 and TRBJ1-5; D is unresolved. The CDR3 covers 15 residues. Germline-derived CDR1 and CDR2 are LNHNV and YYDKDF (reference sequence). Trimming shortened V by 1 base and J by 1 base, and 8 bases separated the two germline ends. CDR3 in amino acids: CATSRGGASNQPQHF. Here the CDR3 DNA reads TGTGCCACCAGCAGAGGAGGTGCCAGCAATCAGCCCCAGCATTTT.

This clonotype was detected only a few times. The chain's CDR3 is CASSFDGKDGVNQPQHF. The CDR3 DNA reads as TGTGCCAGCAGTTTCGATGGGAAGGACGGGGTCAATCAGCCCCAGCATTTT. The V and J genes are TRBV28 and TRBJ1-5; D not resolved. CDR1 is MDHEN, CDR2 SYDVKM, per germline. V dropped 3 bases and J dropped 3 bases, with 18 bases sitting between them. This CDR3 has 17 amino acids.

In this sample, this clonotype turned up a few times. The chain links TRBV25-1 to TRBJ1-1, with a weak D call TRBD1 (5 bases). V lost 4 bases, J lost 7 bases, and 13 bases lay in between. The CDR3 is 13 residues long. Germline V gene lookup returns CDR1 MGHDK and CDR2 SYGVNS. DNA of the CDR3: TGTGCCAGCAGTGCCGGACATGGGGGTGAAGCTTTCTTT. This encodes CASSAGHGGEAFF.

This clonotype occurred a few times. V is TRBV7-3 and J is TRBJ1-6; the D is unclear. Germline-derived CDR1 and CDR2 are SGHTA and FQGTGA. The CDR3 totals 13 residues. The V gene lost 8 bases and the J gene lost 7 bases, with 12 bases spanning the gap. The CDR3 coding sequence is TGTGCCAGCTCCCGGACGGTCAATTCACCCCTCCACTTT. Protein sequence: CASSRTVNSPLHF.

This clonotype was counted many times. The CDR3 nucleotides are TGTGCCAGCAGCCCGGGACAGCACTATGGCTACACCTTC. Residues: CASSPGQHYGYTF. This chain connects TRBV7-6 to TRBJ1-2, with TRBD1 matching 7 bases. Germline assignment: CDR1 SGHVS and CDR2 FNYEAQ. The CDR3 consists of 13 residues. V was clipped by 5 bases and J by 3 bases; unmatched bases: 3.